The clone carrying this T cell receptor beta chain was counted many times. Its target is not known. The sample comes from a study of T-cell memory formation after mild COVID-19. The overall study: TCR clusters mostly belonged to single donors.

Study outcomes and limitations: Whether second-wave clones peaking at day 37 were SARS-CoV-2 specific went unconfirmed. The study found balanced CD4/CD8 in clones contracting day 15 to 85 and a CD4+ lean in later expanders.

The TCR alpha and TCR beta cDNA libraries, bearing sample barcodes and UMIs, were generated by 5'RACE using constant-segment primers. TCRdb re-called the 5' RACE reads through MiXCR, storing one row per CDR3 protein. This table holds 450,000 or so distinct CDR3 sequences, about 23% found once. The origin of this receptor is an adult woman who had mild COVID-19 (a few samples of this study predate the infection). Cell type and time point are not known. The specimen sequenced was PBMCs or a T cell subset sorted from them (not recorded which).

CDR3 in amino acids: CATSTEHPNTGELFF. DNA of the CDR3: TGTGCCACCAGCACTGAGCACCCGAACACCGGGGAGCTGTTTTTT. The chain recombines TRBV24-1 with TRBJ2-2; D remains ambiguous. The CDR3 length is 15 residues. CDR1 and CDR2 from the germline V gene are KGHDR and SFDVKD. V gave up 7 bases and J gave up 0 bases, with 11 bases separating them.